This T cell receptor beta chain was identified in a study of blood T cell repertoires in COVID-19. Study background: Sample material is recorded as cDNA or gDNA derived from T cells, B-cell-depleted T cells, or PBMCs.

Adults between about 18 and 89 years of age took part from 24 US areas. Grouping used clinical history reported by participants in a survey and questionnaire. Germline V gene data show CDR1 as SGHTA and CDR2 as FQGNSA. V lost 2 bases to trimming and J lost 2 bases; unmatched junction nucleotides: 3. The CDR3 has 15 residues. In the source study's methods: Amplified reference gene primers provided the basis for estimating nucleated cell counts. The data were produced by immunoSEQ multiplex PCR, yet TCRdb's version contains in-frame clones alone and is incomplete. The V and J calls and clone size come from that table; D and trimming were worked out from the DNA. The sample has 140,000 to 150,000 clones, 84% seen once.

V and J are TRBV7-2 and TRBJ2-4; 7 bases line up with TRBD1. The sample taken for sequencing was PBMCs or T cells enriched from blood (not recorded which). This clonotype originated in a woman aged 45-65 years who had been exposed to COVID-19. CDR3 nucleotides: TGTGCCAGCAGCTTAACAGGGGTAACCAAAAACATTCAGTACTTC. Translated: CASSLTGVTKNIQYF.